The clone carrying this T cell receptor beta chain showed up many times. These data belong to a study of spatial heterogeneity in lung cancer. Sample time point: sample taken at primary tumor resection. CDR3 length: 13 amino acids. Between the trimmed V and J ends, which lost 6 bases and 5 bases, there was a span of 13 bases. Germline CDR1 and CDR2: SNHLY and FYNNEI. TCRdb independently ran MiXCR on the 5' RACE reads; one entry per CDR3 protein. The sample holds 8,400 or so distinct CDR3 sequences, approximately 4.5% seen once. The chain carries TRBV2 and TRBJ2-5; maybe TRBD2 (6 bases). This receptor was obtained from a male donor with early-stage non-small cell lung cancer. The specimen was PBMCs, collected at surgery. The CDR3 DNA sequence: TGTGCCAGCAGAAGGGGAGGAGGGGAGACCCAGTACTTC. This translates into CASRRGGGETQYF.